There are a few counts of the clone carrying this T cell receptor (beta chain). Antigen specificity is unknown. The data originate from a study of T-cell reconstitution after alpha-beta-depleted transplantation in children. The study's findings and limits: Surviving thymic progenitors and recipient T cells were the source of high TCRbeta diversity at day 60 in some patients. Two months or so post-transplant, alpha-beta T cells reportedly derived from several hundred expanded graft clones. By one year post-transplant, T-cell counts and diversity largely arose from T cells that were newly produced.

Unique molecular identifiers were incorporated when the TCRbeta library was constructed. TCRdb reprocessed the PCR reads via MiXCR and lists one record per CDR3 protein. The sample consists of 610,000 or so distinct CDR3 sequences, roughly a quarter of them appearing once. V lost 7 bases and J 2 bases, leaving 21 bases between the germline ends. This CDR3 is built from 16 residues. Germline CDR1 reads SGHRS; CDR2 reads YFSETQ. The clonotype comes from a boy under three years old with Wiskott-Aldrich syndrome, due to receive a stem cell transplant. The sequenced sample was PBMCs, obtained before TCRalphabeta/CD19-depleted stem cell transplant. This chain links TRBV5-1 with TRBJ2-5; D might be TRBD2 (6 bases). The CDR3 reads CASGPGGGPDQETQYF. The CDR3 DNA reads TGCGCCAGCGGACCCGGCGGAGGGCCTGATCAAGAGACCCAGTACTTC.